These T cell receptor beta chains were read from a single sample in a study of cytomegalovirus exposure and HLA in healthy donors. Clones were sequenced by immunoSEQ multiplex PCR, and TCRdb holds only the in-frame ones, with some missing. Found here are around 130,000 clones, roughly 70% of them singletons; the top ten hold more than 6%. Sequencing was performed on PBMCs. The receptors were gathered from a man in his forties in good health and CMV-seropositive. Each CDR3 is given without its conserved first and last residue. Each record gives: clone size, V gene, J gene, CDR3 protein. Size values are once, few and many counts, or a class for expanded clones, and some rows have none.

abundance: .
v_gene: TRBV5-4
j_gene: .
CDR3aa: ASSFATSGLYEQY

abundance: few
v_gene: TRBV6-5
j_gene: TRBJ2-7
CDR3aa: ASSYSGTSGSYEQY

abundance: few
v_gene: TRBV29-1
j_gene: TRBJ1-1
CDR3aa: SVEDGQRNTEAF

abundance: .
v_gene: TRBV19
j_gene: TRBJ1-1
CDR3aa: ASLTRTELGTEAF

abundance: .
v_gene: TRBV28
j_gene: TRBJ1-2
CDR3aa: ASSGKGREYGYT

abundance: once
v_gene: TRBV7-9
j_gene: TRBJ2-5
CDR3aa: ASSSPSGLSRETQY

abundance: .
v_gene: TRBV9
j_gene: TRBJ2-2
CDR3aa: ASSAGTSDTGELF

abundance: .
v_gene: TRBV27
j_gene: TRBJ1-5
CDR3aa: ASSFHGLNQPQH

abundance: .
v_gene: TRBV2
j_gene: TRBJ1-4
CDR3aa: ASRRGTATNEKLF

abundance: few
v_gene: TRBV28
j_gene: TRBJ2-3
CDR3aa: ASSPGDFSGYTQY

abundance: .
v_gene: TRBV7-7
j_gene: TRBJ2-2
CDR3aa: ASSLGAAGTGELF

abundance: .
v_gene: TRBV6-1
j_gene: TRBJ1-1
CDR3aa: ASSDAGTGPEAF

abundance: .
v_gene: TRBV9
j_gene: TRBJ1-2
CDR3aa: ASSVSQGGAGYGYT

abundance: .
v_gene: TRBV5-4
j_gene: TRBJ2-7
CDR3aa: ASSPDRATYEQY

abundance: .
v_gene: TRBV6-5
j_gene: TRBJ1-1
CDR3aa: ASSYSTTKYAF

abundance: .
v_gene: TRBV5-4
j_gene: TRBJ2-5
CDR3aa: ASSPARGDTEY

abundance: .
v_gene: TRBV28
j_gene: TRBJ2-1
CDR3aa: ASSPGFSYNEQF

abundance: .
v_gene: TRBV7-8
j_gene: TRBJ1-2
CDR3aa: ASSLNSNYGYT

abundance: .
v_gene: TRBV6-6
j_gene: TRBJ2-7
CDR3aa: ASGGLPLTGEQY

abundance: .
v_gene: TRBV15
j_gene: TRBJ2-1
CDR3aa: ATSRARGSSYNEQF

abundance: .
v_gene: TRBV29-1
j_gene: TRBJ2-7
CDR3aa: SVAGTNRGGRAYEQC

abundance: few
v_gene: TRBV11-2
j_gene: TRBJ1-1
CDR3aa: ASSILGQKRKNTEAF

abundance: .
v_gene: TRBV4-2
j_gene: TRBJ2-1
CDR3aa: ASSPHGRTSGLISYNEQF

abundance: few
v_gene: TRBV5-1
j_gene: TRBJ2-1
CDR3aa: ASSFSGSSYNEQF

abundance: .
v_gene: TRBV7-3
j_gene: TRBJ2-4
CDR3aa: ASSLSQREGPSIQY

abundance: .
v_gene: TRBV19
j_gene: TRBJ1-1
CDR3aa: ASSPDRVSNTEAF

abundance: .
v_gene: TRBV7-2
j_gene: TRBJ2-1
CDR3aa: ASSRDRGPNEQF

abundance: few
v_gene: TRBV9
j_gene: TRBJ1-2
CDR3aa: ASSVNALGGPYGYT

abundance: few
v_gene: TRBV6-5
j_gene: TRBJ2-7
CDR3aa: ASSYGGTGSYEQY

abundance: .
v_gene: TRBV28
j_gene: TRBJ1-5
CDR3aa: ASSSTGVLGNQPQH

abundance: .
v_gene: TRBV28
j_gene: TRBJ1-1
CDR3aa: ASLPQGWVAGAF

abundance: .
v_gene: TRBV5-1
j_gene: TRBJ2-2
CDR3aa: ASTEIRGRELF

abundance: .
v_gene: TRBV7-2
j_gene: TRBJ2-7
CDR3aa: ASSLAGTLYEQY

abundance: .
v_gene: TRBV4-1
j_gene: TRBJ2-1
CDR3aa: ASSQETRLAGRYNEQF

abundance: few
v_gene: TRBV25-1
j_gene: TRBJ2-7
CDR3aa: ASGVGQGFYEQY

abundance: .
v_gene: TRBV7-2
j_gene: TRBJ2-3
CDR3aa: ASIGGGTDTQY

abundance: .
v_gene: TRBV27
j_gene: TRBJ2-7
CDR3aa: ASSSSGPGQPHHEQY

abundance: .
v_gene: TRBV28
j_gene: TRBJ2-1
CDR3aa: ASGSSWENEQF

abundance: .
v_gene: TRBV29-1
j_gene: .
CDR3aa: SVEDTGQGAYEQY

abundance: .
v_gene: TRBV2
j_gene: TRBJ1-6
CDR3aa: ASSGGQGDNSPLH

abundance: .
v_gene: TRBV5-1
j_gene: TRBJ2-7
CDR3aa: ASSQDSVSYGQY

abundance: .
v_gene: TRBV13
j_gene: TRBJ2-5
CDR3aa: ASSLRTGGFSETQY

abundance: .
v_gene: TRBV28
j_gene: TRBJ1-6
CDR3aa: ASSFTGSNSPLH

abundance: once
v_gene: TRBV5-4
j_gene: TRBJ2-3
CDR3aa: ASSRITDTQY

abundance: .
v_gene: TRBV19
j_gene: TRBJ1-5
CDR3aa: ASGWTGNQPQH

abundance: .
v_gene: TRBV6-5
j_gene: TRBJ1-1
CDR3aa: ASGLQGGNTEAF

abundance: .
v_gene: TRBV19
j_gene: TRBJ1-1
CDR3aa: ASSMAGHTEAF